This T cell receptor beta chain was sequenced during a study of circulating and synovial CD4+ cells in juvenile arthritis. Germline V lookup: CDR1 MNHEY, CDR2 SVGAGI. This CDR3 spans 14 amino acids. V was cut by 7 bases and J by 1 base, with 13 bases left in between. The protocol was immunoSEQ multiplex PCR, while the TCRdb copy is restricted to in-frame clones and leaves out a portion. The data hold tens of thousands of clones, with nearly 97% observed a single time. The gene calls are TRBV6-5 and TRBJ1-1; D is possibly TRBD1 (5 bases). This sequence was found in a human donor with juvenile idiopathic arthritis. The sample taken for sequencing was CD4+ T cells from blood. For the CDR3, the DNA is TGTGCCAGCACCACGGGAGGGACGAACACTGAAGCTTTCTTT. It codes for CASTTGGTNTEAFF.